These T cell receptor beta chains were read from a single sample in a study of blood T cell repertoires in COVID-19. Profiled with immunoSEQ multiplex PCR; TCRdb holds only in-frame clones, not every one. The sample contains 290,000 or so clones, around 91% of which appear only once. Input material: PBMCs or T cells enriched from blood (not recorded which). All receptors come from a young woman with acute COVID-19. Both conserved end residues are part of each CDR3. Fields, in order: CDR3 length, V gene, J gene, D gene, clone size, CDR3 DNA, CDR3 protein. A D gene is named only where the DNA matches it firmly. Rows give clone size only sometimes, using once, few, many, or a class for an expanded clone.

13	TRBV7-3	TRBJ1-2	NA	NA	TGTGCCAGCAGCCCCGGGTCGGGGTTTGGCTACACCTTC	CASSPGSGFGYTF
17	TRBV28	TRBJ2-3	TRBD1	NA	TGTGCCAGCAGTTTTTGGGGACAGGGGATGGGCACAGATACGCAGTATTTT	CASSFWGQGMGTDTQYF
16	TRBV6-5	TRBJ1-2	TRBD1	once	TGTGCCAGCAGTTACTCACCGGGACAGGGGGCCTATGGCTACACCTTC	CASSYSPGQGAYGYTF
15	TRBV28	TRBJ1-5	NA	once	TGTGCCAGCAGTCCGCAGGGGTTTGGCAATCAGCCCCAGCATTTT	CASSPQGFGNQPQHF
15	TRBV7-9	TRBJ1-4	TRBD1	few	TGTGCCAGCAGCTTAGGAACAGGGGCTACTGAAAAACTGTTTTTT	CASSLGTGATEKLFF
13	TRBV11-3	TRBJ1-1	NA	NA	TGTGCCAGCAGCTTAGCCCCCGTTACTGAAGCTTTCTTT	CASSLAPVTEAFF
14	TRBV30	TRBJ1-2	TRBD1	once	TGTGCCTGGAACTGGGACAGCGGGCCGTATGGCTACACCTTC	CAWNWDSGPYGYTF
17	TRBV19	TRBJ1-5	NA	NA	TGTGCCAGTAGTGCCGAACCCGACAGTTATAGCAATCAGCCCCAGCATTTT	CASSAEPDSYSNQPQHF
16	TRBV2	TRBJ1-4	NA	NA	TGTGCCAGCAGGGGTCGGCAGGGTGTTGCAAATGAAAAACTGTTTTTT	CASRGRQGVANEKLFF
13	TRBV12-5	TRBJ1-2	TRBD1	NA	TGTGCTAGTGGTCCCGACAGGGGAGGCGGCTACACCTTC	CASGPDRGGGYTF
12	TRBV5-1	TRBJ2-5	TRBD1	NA	TGCGCCTCTACCCAGGGGGAGGAGACCCAGTACTTC	CASTQGEETQYF
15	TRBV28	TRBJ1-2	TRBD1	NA	TGTGCCAGCAGTTGGGGGAGCGGGACAGGGTATGGCTACACCTTC	CASSWGSGTGYGYTF
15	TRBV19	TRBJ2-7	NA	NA	TGTGCCAGTAGTATAGTGTCGGGACACTCCTACGAGCAGTACTTC	CASSIVSGHSYEQYF
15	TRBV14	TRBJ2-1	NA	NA	TGTGCCAGCAGCCAAGGGACAGCCACCTACAATGAGCAGTTCTTC	CASSQGTATYNEQFF
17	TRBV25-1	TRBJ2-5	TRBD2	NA	TGTGCCAGCAGTCCATCCTTCGGGCTAGCGGTACAAGAGACCCAGTACTTC	CASSPSFGLAVQETQYF
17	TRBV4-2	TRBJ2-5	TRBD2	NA	TGTGCCAGCAGCCAAGTTTCGCTAGCGGGAGGATCAGAGACCCAGTACTTC	CASSQVSLAGGSETQYF
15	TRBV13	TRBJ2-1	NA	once	TGTGCCAGCAGCCCTGTCGCGGGGCGCGACAATGAGCAGTTCTTC	CASSPVAGRDNEQFF
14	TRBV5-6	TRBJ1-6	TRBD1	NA	TGTGCCAGCAGTTCCGGGACAGGCTATTCACCCCTCCACTTT	CASSSGTGYSPLHF
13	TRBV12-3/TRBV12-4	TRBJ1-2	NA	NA	TGTGCCACCCCTAACCCAGGGTCCTATGGCTACACCTTC	CATPNPGSYGYTF
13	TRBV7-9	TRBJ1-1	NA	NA	TGTGCCAGCAGCTTCGCAGGGGACACTGAAGCTTTCTTT	CASSFAGDTEAFF
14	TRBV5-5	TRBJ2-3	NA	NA	TGTGCCAGCTCCTACACCCTCGGGACAGATACGCAGTATTTT	CASSYTLGTDTQYF
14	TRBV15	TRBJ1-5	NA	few	TGTGCCACCAGCAGAGAATCCGGTAATCAGCCCCAGCATTTT	CATSRESGNQPQHF
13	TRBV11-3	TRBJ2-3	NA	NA	TGTGCCAGCAGCTTAGATCGAGGGGATACGCAGTATTTT	CASSLDRGDTQYF